The 19 T cell receptor beta chains given below trace back to one sample, sequenced in a study of response to subunit inactivated influenza vaccine. TCRdb processed the RT-PCR reads anew with MiXCR; each CDR3 protein has one entry. This table holds hundreds of thousands of distinct CDR3 sequences, 18% found once. This specimen consisted of PBMCs from blood, obtained roughly 5 days after vaccination. These receptors were obtained from a man in his fifties who received an inactivated influenza vaccine.

This clonotype has only a few counts. The CDR3 region is CSARGGTGVTEAFF. DNA of the CDR3: TGCAGTGCTAGAGGAGGGACAGGGGTCACTGAAGCTTTCTTT. J is TRBJ1-1 and V is TRBV20-1, with 10 bases aligning to TRBD1. CDR1 and CDR2 from the germline V gene are DFQATT and SNEGSKA (reference sequence). The junction had 3 bases not matched to a gene; V was cut back by 1 base and J by 4 bases. The CDR3 extends over 14 amino acids.

This clonotype was detected only a few times. The chain carries TRBV19 and TRBJ2-2; D might be TRBD1 (5 bases). Germline CDR1 LNHDA, CDR2 SQIVND (reference sequence). The CDR3 has 14 residues. The V end was cut by 8 bases, the J end by 2 bases, with 12 bases between. The chain's CDR3 is CASGAGRNTGELFF. The CDR3, as DNA: TGTGCCAGTGGGGCAGGGCGTAACACCGGGGAGCTGTTTTTT.

Notes on this clonotype: The junction departs from the called germline gene at one end, perhaps through a read error. The chain has TRBV12-3 or TRBV12-4 and TRBJ2-1; the match to TRBD1 covers 8 bases. The CDR3 has 15 residues. The CDR3 here is CASSTDRGSSNEQFF. CDR3 in DNA: TGTGCCAGCAGTACAGACAGGGGTTCCTCCAATGAGCAGTTCTTC.

V usage is TRBV20-1 and J usage is TRBJ2-7, with 8 nucleotides matching TRBD1. The V gene's germline CDR1 is DFQATT and CDR2 SNEGSKA (reference sequence). CDR3 size: 18 residues. J gave up 2 bases and V 1 base, and 16 bases lay outside the gene matches. CDR3 bases: TGCAGTGCTAGAGGGATGGATGGTGGACAGGGCCTTACCTACGAGCAGTACTTC. Protein product: CSARGMDGGQGLTYEQYF.

As regards this clonotype: An end of the junction does not agree with germline; a read error may underlie this. This chain joins TRBV5-6 and TRBJ2-6; D possibly corresponds to TRBD1 (5 bases). Germline V gives CDR1 SGHDT, CDR2 YYEEEE. This CDR3 is built from 14 residues. The CDR3 bases are TGTGCCAGCAGCTTGCAGTCTGGGGCCAACTTCCTGACTTTC. Residues: CASSLQSGANFLTF. The full variable domain, with the rest looked up from reference TRBV5-6 and TRBJ2-6, is DAGVTQSPTHLIKTRGQQVTLRCSPKSGHDTVSWYQQALGQGPQFIFQYYEEEERQRGNFPDRFSGHQFPNYSSELNVNALLLGDSALYLCASSLQSGANFLTFGAGSRLTVL.

This rearrangement joins TRBV7-3 to TRBJ2-3; D not certain. From germline, CDR1 is SGHTA and CDR2 FQGTGA. This CDR3 comprises 14 residues. V was cut by 5 bases and J by 6 bases, with 15 bases left in between. CDR3 coding DNA: TGTGCCAGCAGCCTCTTTAAGTTCCCGGATACGCAGTATTTT. It codes for CASSLFKFPDTQYF.

The gene calls are TRBV6-1 and TRBJ1-6, with TRBD1 identical over 7 bases. This CDR3 is built from 15 residues. The trim removed 1 base at V and 10 bases at J, leaving 7 bases unmatched. CDR1 and CDR2 (germline): MNHNS, SASEGT. CDR3 sequence (DNA): TGTGCCAGCAGTGAAGAGGGGGCAGACTTGTCACCCCTCCACTTT. This gives the protein CASSEEGADLSPLHF.

The chain joins TRBV4-3 to TRBJ2-1, with D possibly TRBD1 on 5 matching bases. The CDR3 totals 16 residues. CDR1 and CDR2 from the germline V gene are LGHNA and YSLEER. With 1 base removed from V and 5 bases from J, the gap between germline ends came to 15 bases. The CDR3 region has the DNA TGCGCCAGCAGCCAAGGTCAGGGTGTGTACGACAATGAGCAGTTCTTC. This codes for CASSQGQGVYDNEQFF.

This clonotype was observed at least ten times. The gene calls are TRBV7-8 and TRBJ2-5, with D perhaps matching TRBD2 (5 bases). This CDR3 comprises 14 residues. CDR1 and CDR2 from the germline V gene are SGHVS and FQNEAQ. The ends were cut back, 1 base at V and 5 bases at J, with 11 bases in the middle. The CDR3 loop reads CASSLGGRGETQYF. The CDR3 bases are TGTGCCAGCAGCTTAGGGGGTCGAGGGGAGACCCAGTACTTC.

This clonotype has more than one count but fewer than ten. This chain uses TRBV6-1 with TRBJ2-7, with D perhaps matching TRBD2 (6 bases). Germline V gene sequence: CDR1 MNHNS, CDR2 SASEGT. The CDR3 loop spans 15 amino acids. V gave up 10 bases and J gave up 2 bases, with 21 bases separating them. The CDR3 loop reads CATRKIGGITYEQYF. For the CDR3, the DNA is TGTGCCACCAGAAAGATCGGGGGAATTACCTACGAGCAGTACTTC.

This clonotype was recorded a few times. The chain employs TRBV29-1 and TRBJ1-2, with 12 bases that match TRBD1. The CDR3 is made up of 16 amino acids. Germline-derived CDR1 and CDR2 are SQVTM and ANQGSEA. Germline trimming cut 6 bases from V and 1 base from J; bases unmatched to any gene: 9. Here the CDR3 DNA reads TGCAGCGTCGTCCGGGACAGGGGGCGCCTTAACTATGGCTACACCTTC. It codes for CSVVRDRGRLNYGYTF.

The chain combines TRBV20-1 with TRBJ1-5, with D possibly TRBD1 on 5 matching bases. This CDR3 comprises 15 residues. Germline V CDR1 and CDR2: DFQATT, SNEGSKA (reference sequence). Trimming cost V 6 bases and J 2 bases, with 17 bases left between them. The CDR3 DNA reads as TGCAGTGCCAGGATCCGGGGCTCCGGCAATCAGCCCCAGCATTTT. As protein: CSARIRGSGNQPQHF.

The chain links TRBV6-1 to TRBJ2-1; 7 bases match TRBD2. From germline, CDR1 is MNHNS and CDR2 SASEGT. Trimming removed 9 bases from V and 4 bases from J; junction bases left unmatched: 6. This CDR3 comprises 13 residues. CDR3 protein: CASTSEGYNEQFF. In nucleotides, the CDR3 is TGTGCCAGTACTAGCGAGGGATACAATGAGCAGTTCTTC.

This clonotype was counted ten times or more. The rearrangement uses TRBV12-3 or TRBV12-4 and TRBJ1-1, with 8 bases aligning to TRBD1. V dropped 6 bases and J dropped 4; count of bases not matched to a gene: 1. CDR3 length: 12 residues. The chain's CDR3 is CASRTGGTEAFF. CDR3 in DNA: TGTGCCAGCAGAACAGGGGGCACTGAAGCTTTCTTT.

This clonotype appeared a few times. The chain is built from TRBV20-1 and TRBJ2-2; D is undetermined. Trimming removed 6 bases at V and 5 bases at J, with 13 bases between. In germline, CDR1 is DFQATT, CDR2 SNEGSKA (reference sequence). The CDR3 loop spans 13 amino acids. The CDR3 here is CSAMRFGTGELFF. The CDR3 coding sequence is TGCAGTGCAATGAGGTTCGGGACCGGGGAGCTGTTTTTT.

This clonotype has only a few counts. V gene TRBV5-5 combines with J gene TRBJ2-1; 9 positions match TRBD1. The CDR3 length is 13 residues. J lost 5 bases, V lost 5 bases, and 2 bases had no gene match. CDR1 is SGHKS, CDR2 YYEKEE, per germline (reference sequence). The CDR3 region has the DNA TGTGCCAGCAGGGGGACAGGGCACAATGAGCAGTTCTTC. Translating it yields CASRGTGHNEQFF. The variable domain in full, with the rest retrieved from reference TRBV5-5 and TRBJ2-1, is DAGVTQSPTHLIKTRGQQVTLRCSPISGHKSVSWYQQVLGQGPQFIFQYYEKEERGRGNFPDRFSARQFPNYSSELNVNALLLGDSALYLCASRGTGHNEQFFGPGTRLTVL.

The chain recombines TRBV10-3 with TRBJ1-6, with 7 positions matching TRBD1. The CDR3 extends over 13 amino acids. V lost 6 bases, J lost 8 bases, and 4 bases stayed unmatched. Germline values: CDR1 ENHRY, CDR2 SYGVKD. The CDR3: CAISDRVDSPLHF. Here the CDR3 DNA reads TGTGCCATCAGCGACAGGGTGGATTCACCCCTCCACTTT.

This clonotype was counted many times. The rearrangement uses TRBV5-1 and TRBJ2-1; TRBD2 aligns across 7 bases. Losses at the gene ends were 0 bases for V and 5 bases for J; bases not matched to a gene: 5. This CDR3 comprises 15 residues. Per the germline V gene, CDR1 is SGHRS and CDR2 is YFSETQ. Written as DNA, the CDR3 is TGCGCCAGCAGCTTGGGCGTGGGAGGGGACAATGAGCAGTTCTTC. It translates to CASSLGVGGDNEQFF. Supplemented by reference TRBV5-1 and TRBJ2-1, the full variable domain reads KAGVTQTPRYLIKTRGQQVTLSCSPISGHRSVSWYQQTPGQGLQFLFEYFSETQRNKGNFPGRFSGRQFSNSRSEMNVSTLELGDSALYLCASSLGVGGDNEQFFGPGTRLTVL.

Ten or more counts support this clonotype. J is TRBJ2-2 and V is TRBV29-1, with 7 bases identical to TRBD2. V was pared by 4 bases and J by 4 bases, with 6 bases of the junction left unmatched. Germline CDR1 and CDR2: SQVTM and ANQGSEA. The CDR3 is 14 residues long. CDR3 coding DNA: TGCAGCGTTGCCAGCGGGGCGGGCACCGGGGAGCTGTTTTTT. Amino acid sequence: CSVASGAGTGELFF.